This entry lists 14 T cell receptor beta chains sequenced from one sample in a study of T cells in localized non-small cell lung cancer. Data came from immunoSEQ multiplex PCR; TCRdb stores just in-frame clones and leaves some out. The sample includes some 10,000 clones, roughly 85% of them seen just once. The sample was peripheral blood, taken before any cancer treatment. These receptors all come from a male donor at least 60 years old with stage III lung adenocarcinoma.

This chain joins TRBV19 and TRBJ2-3; TRBD2 might be the D (5 bases). The V end lost 3 bases, the J end lost 5 bases, and 15 bases lay between the germline ends. CDR1 and CDR2 from the germline V gene are LNHDA and SQIVND (reference sequence). The CDR3 sequence is 15 residues long. The CDR3 spells CASSMGPGREDTQYF. CDR3 DNA: TGTGCCAGTAGTATGGGCCCGGGTCGGGAAGATACGCAGTATTTT. The complete variable domain, with remaining parts taken from reference TRBV19 and TRBJ2-3, reads DGGITQSPKYLFRKEGQNVTLSCEQNLNHDAMYWYRQDPGQGLRLIYYSQIVNDFQKGDIAEGYSVSREKKESFPLTVTSAQKNPTAFYLCASSMGPGREDTQYFGPGTRLTVL.

Only one count was recorded for this clone. The rearrangement uses TRBV19 and TRBJ1-2; D unclear. The CDR3 has 13 amino acids. CDR1 and CDR2 (germline): LNHDA, SQIVND (reference sequence). V lost 5 bases to trimming and J lost 4 bases, with 11 bases between them. CDR3 in amino acids: CASSATEGYGYTF. The CDR3 DNA reads TGTGCCAGTAGTGCGACTGAAGGCTATGGCTACACCTTC.

This clone has a single count. The chain employs TRBV11-3 and TRBJ1-6, with D unclear. The CDR3 is made up of 13 amino acids. Germline CDR1 is SGHNT and CDR2 is YENEEA. Trimming pared 1 base from V and 7 bases from J, leaving 5 bases between. Here the CDR3 DNA reads TGTGCCAGCAGCTTAGTGGAGAATTCACCCCTCCACTTT. As protein: CASSLVENSPLHF.

This chain uses TRBV5-5 with TRBJ2-3; D is unclear. This CDR3 spans 14 amino acids. Looked up from germline, CDR1 is SGHKS and CDR2 is YYEKEE (reference sequence). Trimming stripped 2 bases from V and 5 bases from J, with 12 bases between. The CDR3 region has the DNA TGTGCCAGCAGCTTAGGTGCTTGGGGAGATACGCAGTATTTT. Amino acid sequence: CASSLGAWGDTQYF.

This rearrangement joins TRBV9 to TRBJ2-7; perhaps TRBD1 as D (6 bases). Germline V lookup: CDR1 SGDLS, CDR2 YYNGEE. The V end was cut by 4 bases, the J end by 3 bases, with 20 bases between. The CDR3 covers 16 residues. The CDR3 bases are TGTGCCAGCAGCCCTCGTTCAGGGGCAACAGTCTACGAGCAGTACTTC. Residues: CASSPRSGATVYEQYF. Together with reference TRBV9 and TRBJ2-7, the CDR3 gives the full variable domain: DSGVTQTPKHLITATGQRVTLRCSPRSGDLSVYWYQQSLDQGLQFLIQYYNGEERAKGNILERFSAQQFPDLHSELNLSSLELGDSALYFCASSPRSGATVYEQYFGPGTRLTVT.

The chain is built from TRBV7-6 and TRBJ1-5; D is unclear. Germline values: CDR1 SGHVS, CDR2 FNYEAQ. This CDR3 region has 15 residues. Between the trimmed V and J ends, which lost 2 bases and 2 bases, there was a span of 10 bases. This chain's CDR3 is CASSLNPFGNQPQHF. DNA for the CDR3: TGTGCCAGCAGCTTAAACCCCTTTGGCAATCAGCCCCAGCATTTT.

This clone was seen only once. J is TRBJ2-5 and V is TRBV9; 7 nucleotides match TRBD1. With V trimmed by 7 bases and J by 1 base, 10 bases remained unmatched. Germline values: CDR1 SGDLS, CDR2 YYNGEE. The CDR3 covers 15 residues. The CDR3 DNA reads TGTGCCAGCGGGAACAGGGGAAGGTCCCAAGAGACCCAGTACTTC. It translates to CASGNRGRSQETQYF.

The chain combines TRBV6-9 with TRBJ1-2, with D possibly matching TRBD1 (5 bases). Per the germline V gene, CDR1 is MNHGY and CDR2 is SVAAGI. V was trimmed by 6 bases and J by 5 bases, leaving 16 bases between them. The CDR3 covers 14 residues. The CDR3 sequence: CASRPQGWGYGYTF. In DNA, the CDR3 is TGTGCCAGCAGACCGCAGGGTTGGGGTTATGGCTACACCTTC.

The rearrangement links TRBV4-1 to TRBJ2-5, with a tentative D call TRBD2 (6 bases). The CDR3 consists of 14 residues. Germline-derived CDR1 and CDR2 are MGHRA and YSYEKL. V shed 2 bases and J shed 4 bases, with 11 bases lying between them. The CDR3 bases are TGCGCCAGCAGCCAAAGACTAGTTGGAGAGACCCAGTACTTC. This encodes CASSQRLVGETQYF.

This rearrangement joins TRBV9 to TRBJ2-5; D uncertain. CDR3 length: 14 residues. Germline assignment: CDR1 SGDLS and CDR2 YYNGEE. Deletions cut 1 base from V and 2 bases from J, with 9 bases between. Here the CDR3 DNA reads TGTGCCAGCAGCGTAATGGCTAGGCAAGAGACCCAGTACTTC. This codes for CASSVMARQETQYF.

The V and J genes are TRBV7-8 and TRBJ2-7, with D perhaps assigned TRBD1 or TRBD2 (5 bases each). Between the trimmed V and J ends, which lost 5 bases and 6 bases, there was a span of 11 bases. This CDR3 contains 12 residues. Germline CDR1 is SGHVS and CDR2 is FQNEAQ. The CDR3 sequence: CASSGPRGEQYF. CDR3 DNA: TGTGCCAGCAGCGGCCCGAGGGGCGAGCAGTACTTC.

This sequence joins TRBV10-3 and TRBJ2-7; 8 positions agree with TRBD1. V shed 10 bases, J shed 0 bases, and the junction held 5 bases outside the gene matches. The CDR3 sequence is 13 residues long. Germline CDR1 ENHRY, CDR2 SYGVKD. The CDR3 region has the DNA TGTGCCACCGGGACAGGTAGCTCCTACGAGCAGTACTTC. Translation gives CATGTGSSYEQYF.

The V gene is TRBV9, the J gene TRBJ2-3; TRBD2 aligns across 12 bases. V lost 3 bases, J lost 4 bases, and 9 bases stayed unmatched. Looked up from germline, CDR1 is SGDLS and CDR2 is YYNGEE. There are 17 residues in the CDR3. Here the CDR3 reads CASSAGTSGWAPDTQYF. As DNA, the CDR3 is TGTGCCAGCAGCGCGGGGACTAGCGGGTGGGCCCCAGATACGCAGTATTTT.

The chain links TRBV7-9 to TRBJ2-2; D gene unclear. The CDR3 covers 16 residues. Germline V gives CDR1 SEHNR, CDR2 FQNEAQ (reference sequence). Trimming cost V 2 bases and J 2 bases, with 12 bases left between them. DNA for the CDR3: TGTGCCAGCAGCTTATCGCCCCGGATTAACACCGGGGAGCTGTTTTTT. It translates to CASSLSPRINTGELFF. Filled out from reference TRBV7-9 and TRBJ2-2, the complete variable domain reads DTGVSQNPRHKITKRGQNVTFRCDPISEHNRLYWYRQTLGQGPEFLTYFQNEAQLEKSRLLSDRFSAERPKGSFSTLEIQRTEQGDSAMYLCASSLSPRINTGELFFGEGSRLTVL.